This T cell receptor beta chain was identified during a study of regulatory T cells in long-lasting Graves disease. The CDR3 consists of 12 residues. V shed 6 bases, J shed 6 bases, and the junction held 3 bases outside the gene matches. CDR1 and CDR2 (germline): DFQATT, SNEGSKA (reference sequence). The time point: persistent/refractory GD, antithyroid drugs over 5 years with positive TRAb. Generation of the TCR library employed RNA extracted from PBMCs. This clonotype appeared many times. The authors built TCR beta libraries using iRepertoire HTBI primers and Arm-PCR of CDR3 regions. TCRdb re-analysed the multiplex PCR reads in MiXCR, keeping a single row per CDR3 protein. Of some 370,000 distinct CDR3 sequences in the sample, less than 25% were seen once.

J is TRBJ1-2 and V is TRBV20-1; 11 bases match TRBD1. The starting material was peripheral blood mononuclear cells (PBMCs), obtained when the disease was refractory, from a patient treated with antithyroid drugs. The receptor was isolated from a female donor with Graves disease. The CDR3 protein is CSARTGGDGYTF. CDR3 nucleotide sequence: TGCAGTGCCCGGACAGGGGGCGATGGCTACACCTTC.